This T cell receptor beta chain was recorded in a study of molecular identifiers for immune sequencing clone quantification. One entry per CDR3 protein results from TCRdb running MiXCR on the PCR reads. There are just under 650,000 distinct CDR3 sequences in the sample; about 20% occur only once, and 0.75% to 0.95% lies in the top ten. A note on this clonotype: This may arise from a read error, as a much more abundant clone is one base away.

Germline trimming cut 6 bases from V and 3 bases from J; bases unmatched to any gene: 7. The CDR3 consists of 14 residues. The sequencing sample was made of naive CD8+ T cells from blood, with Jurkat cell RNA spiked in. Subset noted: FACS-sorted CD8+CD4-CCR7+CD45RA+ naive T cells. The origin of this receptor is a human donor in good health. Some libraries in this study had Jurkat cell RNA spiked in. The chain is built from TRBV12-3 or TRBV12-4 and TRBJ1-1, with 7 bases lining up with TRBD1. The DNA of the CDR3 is TGTGCCAGCAGACAACAGGGGACGGACACTGAAGCTTTCTTT. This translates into CASRQQGTDTEAFF.